The 13 T cell receptor beta chains below all came from one sample that was sequenced in a study of cytomegalovirus exposure and HLA in healthy donors. Vbeta (60) and Jbeta (13) primers were used in the PCR. Method: immunoSEQ multiplex PCR; TCRdb's copy keeps in-frame clones and lacks some. The sample records hundreds of thousands of clones, just under 85% being singletons. Sequenced material: PBMCs. The receptors originated from a woman in her 40s in good health and CMV-seronegative.

The chain combines TRBV7-8 with TRBJ2-5; 8 bases align to TRBD2. Germline V lookup: CDR1 SGHVS, CDR2 FQNEAQ. This CDR3 contains 17 residues. The junction had 7 bases not matched to a gene; V was cut back by 1 base and J by 0 bases. CDR3 sequence: CASSLGISGGYQETQYF. CDR3 DNA: TGTGCCAGCAGCTTAGGGATCAGCGGGGGCTACCAAGAGACCCAGTACTTC.

The chain couples TRBV7-9 to TRBJ1-2; perhaps TRBD1 as D (6 bases). The CDR3 runs 16 residues. Germline CDR1 SEHNR, CDR2 FQNEAQ (reference sequence). V gave up 5 bases and J gave up 0 bases, with 16 bases separating them. In DNA, the CDR3 is TGTGCCAGCAGCCAACCCCTTGGACAGACTAACTATGGCTACACCTTC. Encoded protein: CASSQPLGQTNYGYTF. Full variable domain (missing parts from reference TRBV7-9 and TRBJ1-2): DTGVSQNPRHKITKRGQNVTFRCDPISEHNRLYWYRQTLGQGPEFLTYFQNEAQLEKSRLLSDRFSAERPKGSFSTLEIQRTEQGDSAMYLCASSQPLGQTNYGYTFGSGTRLTVV.

This chain uses TRBV5-6 with TRBJ1-2, with TRBD1 identical over 10 bases. Per the germline V gene, CDR1 is SGHDT and CDR2 is YYEEEE. The V segment lost 6 bases and the J segment 8 bases; nucleotides outside the gene matches: 10. This CDR3 has 14 residues. The CDR3 loop is CASTSRGTGEGYTF. The CDR3 DNA reads TGTGCCAGCACCAGCAGGGGGACAGGGGAAGGCTACACCTTC.

The rearrangement joins TRBV6-5 to TRBJ1-4; D perhaps matches TRBD1 (6 bases). With 6 bases removed from V and 8 bases from J, the gap between germline ends came to 10 bases. The CDR3 has 12 amino acids. Germline loops: CDR1 MNHEY, CDR2 SVGAGI. CDR3 loop: CASSPDREKLFF. As DNA, the CDR3 is TGTGCCAGCAGCCCGGACAGAGAAAAACTGTTTTTT.

In nucleotides, the CDR3 is TGTGCCAGCAGCGCGATCACAGGGAATACAGAAGAGGGCTACACCTTC. Encoded protein: CASSAITGNTEEGYTF. The chain links TRBV7-9 to TRBJ1-2, with a tentative D call TRBD1 (6 bases). Germline loops: CDR1 SEHNR, CDR2 FQNEAQ (reference sequence). CDR3 length equals 16 residues. The V and J ends lost 5 bases and 8 bases respectively, with 24 bases between them.

The chain has TRBV2 and TRBJ2-5; 8 bases line up with TRBD2. Trimming took 8 bases from V and 2 from J; bases not matched to a gene: 16. The CDR3 runs to 17 residues. Germline CDR1 and CDR2: SNHLY and FYNNEI. The CDR3 DNA sequence: TGTGCCAGCCAAGACCTGGGGAACGGCGGGGGGCAAGAGACCCAGTACTTC. It specifies CASQDLGNGGGQETQYF.

The chain links TRBV30 to TRBJ2-3, with 8 bases identical to TRBD2. CDR3 length: 14 amino acids. Germline trimming cut 0 bases from V and 3 bases from J; bases unmatched to any gene: 2. Per germline, CDR1 GTSNPN and CDR2 SVGIG (reference sequence). The CDR3, as DNA: TGTGCCTGGAGTGTAACGGGAGGGACAGATACGCAGTATTTT. Protein: CAWSVTGGTDTQYF.

The V gene is TRBV5-4, the J gene TRBJ2-3, with 10 bases that match TRBD2. Germline V gives CDR1 SGHNT, CDR2 YYREEE (reference sequence). The junction had 8 bases not matched to a gene; V was cut back by 0 bases and J by 4 bases. The CDR3 runs to 17 residues. CDR3 nucleotides: TGTGCCAGCAGCTTGGTATTTAGCGGGGGGCATCCAGATACGCAGTATTTT. Its protein product is CASSLVFSGGHPDTQYF.

The V call is TRBV5-4, the J call TRBJ1-1; TRBD1 matches 8 bases. The CDR3 runs to 16 residues. Germline V gives CDR1 SGHNT, CDR2 YYREEE (reference sequence). Unmatched junction bases numbered 9, after V lost 4 bases and J lost 1 base. For the CDR3, the DNA is TGTGCCAGCAGCGACCCGGGACAGGCGCCGAACACTGAAGCTTTCTTT. Encoded protein: CASSDPGQAPNTEAFF. The variable domain in full, completed from reference TRBV5-4 and TRBJ1-1, reads ETGVTQSPTHLIKTRGQQVTLRCSSQSGHNTVSWYQQALGQGPQFIFQYYREEENGRGNFPPRFSGLQFPNYSSELNVNALELDDSALYLCASSDPGQAPNTEAFFGQGTRLTVV.

This rearrangement joins TRBV18 to TRBJ2-3; possibly TRBD2 for D (5 bases). CDR3 size: 15 residues. Germline values: CDR1 KGHSH, CDR2 LQKENI. The V gene lost 6 bases and the J gene lost 1 base, with 14 bases spanning the gap. The CDR3 DNA reads as TGTGCCAGCTCGAATAATGAGGGTGGCACAGATACGCAGTATTTT. Protein sequence: CASSNNEGGTDTQYF.

The J gene is TRBJ1-6, the V gene TRBV28; a possible D gene is TRBD1 (6 bases). With 7 bases removed from V and 7 bases from J, the gap between germline ends came to 14 bases. The CDR3 has 14 amino acids. Germline CDR1 is MDHEN and CDR2 is SYDVKM. The CDR3 sequence is CASNSPGENSPLHF. The DNA of the CDR3 is TGTGCCAGCAATTCCCCAGGGGAAAATTCACCCCTCCACTTT.

Worth noting for this clone: The junction and the germline gene differ at one end; a read error may be behind it. The chain links TRBV7-9 to TRBJ2-5; 7 nucleotides match TRBD2. The CDR3 is 15 residues long. Germline V gene data show CDR1 as SEHNR and CDR2 as FQNEAQ (reference sequence). CDR3: CSSSSPLGGYETQYF. CDR3 bases: TGTTCCAGCAGCTCCCCTTTGGGGGGGTACGAGACCCAGTACTTC.

The chain uses TRBV5-8 and TRBJ2-7; 11 nucleotides agree with TRBD2. V was clipped by 4 bases and J by 1 base; unmatched bases: 1. CDR3 length: 14 amino acids. Germline V gene data show CDR1 as SGHTS and CDR2 as YDEGEE. The CDR3 loop is CASSLAGGSYEQYF. In DNA, the CDR3 is TGTGCCAGCAGCCTAGCGGGGGGTTCCTACGAGCAGTACTTC.